Each of the 5 T cell receptor beta chains below was sequenced from the same sample in a study of blood T cell repertoires in COVID-19. Using immunoSEQ multiplex PCR, the repertoire was profiled, and TCRdb retains in-frame clones only, with some absent. The profile shows around 75,000 clones, approximately 90% of them singletons. Input material: peripheral blood. The receptors derive from a human donor in a cohort sampled during active COVID-19.

This clone was seen just once. The chain uses TRBV3-1 (or the pseudogene TRBV3-2) and TRBJ2-3, with D possibly matching TRBD1 (6 bases). CDR3 size: 18 residues. The ends were cut back, 0 bases at V and 0 bases at J, with 16 bases in the middle. CDR1 is LGHDT and CDR2 is YNNKEL in the germline V gene (reference sequence). CDR3 amino acids: CASSQETLGAPSTDTQYF. The CDR3 region has the DNA TGTGCCAGCAGCCAAGAGACCCTGGGGGCTCCTAGCACAGATACGCAGTATTTT.

This clone was seen just once. The genes are TRBV19 and TRBJ1-1, with 8 bases aligning to TRBD1. CDR1 LNHDA and CDR2 SQIVND come from the germline V gene (reference sequence). The CDR3 runs 12 residues. V trimming: 6 bases; J trimming: 6 bases; junction bases outside the gene matches: 3. This CDR3 reads CASSRTGPEAFF. The DNA of the CDR3 is TGTGCCAGTAGCCGGACAGGGCCTGAAGCTTTCTTT.

CDR3 in DNA: TGTGCCACCAGTGAACCTCGGACAGGGGTGGGACTAGCTTACAATGAGCAGTTCTTC. Translated, it gives CATSEPRTGVGLAYNEQFF. J is TRBJ2-1 and V is TRBV24-1; TRBD1 or TRBD2 may be the D gene (9 bases each). Germline V lookup: CDR1 KGHDR, CDR2 SFDVKD. Trimming removed 4 bases at V and 4 bases at J, with 25 bases between. This CDR3 is built from 19 residues.

The chain carries TRBV10-1 and TRBJ2-3; TRBD2 matches at 7 bases. Germline CDR1 WNHNN, CDR2 SYGVQD (reference sequence). The V gene end was trimmed by 3 bases and the J gene end by 2 bases; junction bases not matched to a gene: 8. CDR3 length: 16 residues. The CDR3 DNA reads as TGCGCCAGCAGTGATTCAGGGCTAGCGGACACAGATACGCAGTATTTT. Protein product: CASSDSGLADTDTQYF.

This clone occurred once. The chain is built from TRBV5-1 and TRBJ1-1, with 11 bases aligning to TRBD1. V shed 4 bases, J shed 4 bases, and the junction held 6 bases outside the gene matches. There are 15 residues in the CDR3. CDR1 is SGHRS and CDR2 is YFSETQ in the germline V gene. CDR3 sequence (DNA): TGCGCCAGCAGCCCATCCGGGACAGGGGGCACTGAAGCTTTCTTT. Encoded protein: CASSPSGTGGTEAFF.